A selection of T cell receptor beta chains follows, all from one sample in a study of cytomegalovirus exposure and HLA in healthy donors. Assay used: immunoSEQ multiplex PCR; TCRdb lists only in-frame clones, some missing. The sample consists of about 170,000 clones, roughly 81% of them appearing once. The material sequenced was PBMCs. These receptors were taken from a man between 18 and 35 years old in good health and CMV-seropositive. Both conserved end residues are part of each CDR3.

j_gene | v_gene | CDR3aa
TRBJ2-7 | TRBV18 | CASSPRAQGYEQYF
TRBJ1-3 | TRBV5-5 | CASRSTGTGNTIYF
TRBJ2-3 | TRBV11-2 | CASSFGQGIFTDTQYF
TRBJ2-1 | TRBV5-4 | CASSNRDRGPSNEQFF
TRBJ1-3 | TRBV7-2 | CASSADSISGNTIYF
TRBJ2-7 | TRBV11-3 | CASSIGGTGGTYEQYF
TRBJ2-3 | TRBV10-3 | CAISDIGDSSTDTQYF
TRBJ2-7 | TRBV7-3 | CASSLFTGGGYEQYF
TRBJ2-2 | TRBV6-4 | CASSESNTGELFF
TRBJ1-1 | TRBV9 | CASSSRSGVGTEAFF
TRBJ2-1 | TRBV11-3 | CASSLERGGANEQFF
TRBJ1-5 | TRBV2 | CASSAPPGRDNQPQHF
TRBJ2-1 | TRBV7-8 | CASSLALWGLAGPLGEQFF
TRBJ1-2 | TRBV29-1 | CSVDSQGEHYGYTF
TRBJ2-3 | TRBV10-3 | CAISGGVTDTQYF
TRBJ2-1 | TRBV4-1 | CASSHAGTGVDEQFF
TRBJ2-7 | TRBV9 | CASSVGIGQYGMYEQYF
TRBJ1-2 | TRBV6-5 | CASKKPGQGIYGYTF
TRBJ2-1 | TRBV4-1 | CASSHYSGGALYEQFF
TRBJ2-5 | TRBV2 | CASSEARAPESLAGGRLQETQYF
TRBJ1-6 | TRBV7-2 | CASSLGGIVSSPLHF
TRBJ1-2 | TRBV9 | CASSVATTTGSYGYTF
TRBJ2-7 | TRBV13 | CASSSGSGDYEQYF
TRBJ1-1 | TRBV7-9 | CAGGEAFF
TRBJ2-5 | TRBV7-9 | CASGPPEETQYF
TRBJ2-7 | TRBV19 | CASSARQGAYEQYF
TRBJ2-5 | TRBV7-9 | CASSRVLAGGSETQYF
TRBJ1-2 | TRBV9 | CASSATQGADYGYTF
TRBJ2-7 | TRBV7-9 | CASSLGTGYHEQYF